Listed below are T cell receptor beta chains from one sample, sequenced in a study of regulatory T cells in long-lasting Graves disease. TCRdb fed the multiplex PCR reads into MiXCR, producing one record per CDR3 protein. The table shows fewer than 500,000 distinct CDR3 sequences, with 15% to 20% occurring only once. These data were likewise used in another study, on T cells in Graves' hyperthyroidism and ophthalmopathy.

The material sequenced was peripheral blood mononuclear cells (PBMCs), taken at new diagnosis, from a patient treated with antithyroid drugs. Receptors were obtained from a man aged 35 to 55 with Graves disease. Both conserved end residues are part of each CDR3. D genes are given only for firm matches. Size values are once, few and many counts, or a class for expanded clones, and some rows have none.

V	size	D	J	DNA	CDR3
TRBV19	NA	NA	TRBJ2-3	TGTGCCAGTAGTATGGGATCCGTCCTCACAGATACGCAGTATTTT	CASSMGSVLTDTQYF
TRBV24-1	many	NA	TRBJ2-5	TGTGCCACCAGTGATCGGGAGACCCAGTACTTC	CATSDRETQYF
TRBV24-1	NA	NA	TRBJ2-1	TGTGCCACCAGTGATTTTGGACTCGGCTCCTACAATGAGCAGTTCTTC	CATSDFGLGSYNEQFF
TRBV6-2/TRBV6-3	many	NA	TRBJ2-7	TGTGCCAGCAGTTACTCGCGGGAGCAGTACTTC	CASSYSREQYF
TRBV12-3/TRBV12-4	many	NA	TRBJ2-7	TGTGCCAGCAGTTTTGTTGACTACGAGCAGTACTTC	CASSFVDYEQYF
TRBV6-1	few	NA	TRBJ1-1	TGTGCCAGCAGTACCTACATAAACACTGAAGCTTTCTTT	CASSTYINTEAFF
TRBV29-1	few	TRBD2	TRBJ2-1	TGCAGCGTTGGTTGGCTAGCGGGCTACAATGAGCAGTTCTTC	CSVGWLAGYNEQFF
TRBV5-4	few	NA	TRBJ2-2	TGTGCCAGCAGCTTGTTTTCCACCGGGGAGCTGTTTTTT	CASSLFSTGELFF
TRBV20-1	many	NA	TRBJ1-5	TGCAGTGCTAGGCTCACCGAATATCAGCCCCAGCATTTT	CSARLTEYQPQHF
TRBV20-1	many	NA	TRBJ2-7	TGCAGTGGAATAGAGGGAGTCAGCGAGCAGTACTTC	CSGIEGVSEQYF
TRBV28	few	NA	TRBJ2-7	TGTGCCAGCAGTCCCTTCCGGGCGGGAAAAGGCTACGAGCAGTACTTC	CASSPFRAGKGYEQYF
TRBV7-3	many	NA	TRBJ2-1	TGTGCCAGCAGCCCCAGCAGGGCCAATGAGCAGTTCTTC	CASSPSRANEQFF
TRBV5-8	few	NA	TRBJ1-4	TGTGCCAGCAGCTTGTTGACAGAAAAACTGTTTTTT	CASSLLTEKLFF
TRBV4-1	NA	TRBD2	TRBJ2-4	TGCGCCAGCAGCCAAACCCAGGGACTAGCGGGTCTAGCCAAAAACATTCAGTACTTC	CASSQTQGLAGLAKNIQYF
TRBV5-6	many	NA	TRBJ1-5	TGTGCCAGCAGCAGCGGACCGAATGGAGATCAGCCCCAGCATTTT	CASSSGPNGDQPQHF
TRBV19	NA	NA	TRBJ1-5	TGTGCCAGTAGGGGGCCGGGACGAAACCCCAATCAGCCCCAGCATTTT	CASRGPGRNPNQPQHF
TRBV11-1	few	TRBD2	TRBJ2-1	TGTGCCAGCAGCTTTGAACTAGCGGGAGGGCGGGAGCAGTTCTTC	CASSFELAGGREQFF
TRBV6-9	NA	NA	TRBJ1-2	TGTGCCAGCAGTTACAATCGGGGGAGCGGGGGAACTAACTATGGCTACACCTTC	CASSYNRGSGGTNYGYTF
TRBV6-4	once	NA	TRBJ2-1	TGTGCCAGCAGTGACCATCCTAGGAAGCTCCACAATGAGCAGTTCTTC	CASSDHPRKLHNEQFF
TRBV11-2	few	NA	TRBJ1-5	TGTGCCAGCAGCTCCCTTGGGGCGGGCCAGCCCCAGCATTTT	CASSSLGAGQPQHF
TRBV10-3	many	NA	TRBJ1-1	TGTGCCATCAGTGATCCACCCCGGGGCGGGTGGACTGAAGCTTTCTTT	CAISDPPRGGWTEAFF
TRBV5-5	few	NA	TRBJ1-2	TGTGCCAGCAGCTTCTACCCCGGAGACTATGGCTACACCTTC	CASSFYPGDYGYTF
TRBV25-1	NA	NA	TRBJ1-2	TGTGCCAGCAGTGAATCGGGGGGGCGCGGATATGGCTACACCTTC	CASSESGGRGYGYTF
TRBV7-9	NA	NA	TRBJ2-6	TGTGCCAGCAGCTTTAGGGAGGCTGGGGCCAACGTCCTGACTTTC	CASSFREAGANVLTF
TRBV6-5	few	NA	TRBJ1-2	TGTGCCAGCAGTTACAAGGGTTTGCTAAATGGCTACACCTTC	CASSYKGLLNGYTF
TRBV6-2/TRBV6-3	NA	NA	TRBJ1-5	TGTGCCAGCAGTTACGGACAATACCAGCCCCAGCATTTT	CASSYGQYQPQHF
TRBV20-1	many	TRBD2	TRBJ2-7	TGCAGTGCTAGACAGACTAGCGGGAGATCTGGAGAGCAGTACTTC	CSARQTSGRSGEQYF
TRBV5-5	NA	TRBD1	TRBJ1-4	TGTGCCAGCAGCCACGGACAGGGCACTGGTGAAAAACTGTTTTTT	CASSHGQGTGEKLFF
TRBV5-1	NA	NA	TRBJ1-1	TGTGCCAGCAGCTTGGAGGGTAGACGCACTGAAGCTTTCTTT	CASSLEGRRTEAFF
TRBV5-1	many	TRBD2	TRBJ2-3	TGCGCCAGCAACCAGAGGTTGAGCGGGGGCACAGATACGCAGTATTTT	CASNQRLSGGTDTQYF
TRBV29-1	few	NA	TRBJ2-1	TGCAGCGTTGGACCTAGCAATGAGCAGTTCTTC	CSVGPSNEQFF
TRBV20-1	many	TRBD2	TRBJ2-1	TGCAGTGCTCTCGGGGAGGGCCAATCAAATGAGCAGTTCTTC	CSALGEGQSNEQFF
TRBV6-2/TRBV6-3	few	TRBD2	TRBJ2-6	TGTGCCAGCAGTTACTCCAGCGGGAGGGCCTCTGGGGCCAACGTCCTGACTTTC	CASSYSSGRASGANVLTF
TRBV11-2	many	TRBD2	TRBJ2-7	TGTGCCAGCGCTTACCTAAGGACTAGCGGGAGTTACGAGCAGTACTTC	CASAYLRTSGSYEQYF
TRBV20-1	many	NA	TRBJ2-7	TGCAGCTGCCCGAGCCGAGGGCACAGCGACTACGAGCAGTACTTC	CSCPSRGHSDYEQYF
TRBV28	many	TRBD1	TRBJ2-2	TGTGCCAGCAGTGTAGGGACAGCGCTCAGACAATCGAACACCGGGGAGCTGTTTTTT	CASSVGTALRQSNTGELFF
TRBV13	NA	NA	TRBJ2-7	TGTGCCAGCAGCTTAGATCCAGTAACCTACGAGCAGTACTTC	CASSLDPVTYEQYF
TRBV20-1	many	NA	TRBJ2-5	TGCAGTGCTGGCGGAACAGGGACGCAAGAGACCCAGTACTTC	CSAGGTGTQETQYF
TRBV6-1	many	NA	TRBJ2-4	TGTGCCAGCAGTGAAGGGACTATCCAAAACATTCAGTACTTC	CASSEGTIQNIQYF
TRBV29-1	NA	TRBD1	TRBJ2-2	TGCAGCGTTGAAGACCCCCCGGGACAGGGGTACACCGGGGAGCTGTTTTTT	CSVEDPPGQGYTGELFF
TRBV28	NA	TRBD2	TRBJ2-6	TGTGCCAGCAGTTTTAGCGGGTCTGGGGCCAACGTCCTGACTTTC	CASSFSGSGANVLTF
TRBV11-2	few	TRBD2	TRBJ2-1	TGTGCCAGCAGCTCACCGGGGGGGGGGGAACCTCCCTACAATGAGCAGTTCTTC	CASSSPGGGEPPYNEQFF
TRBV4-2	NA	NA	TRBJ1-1	TGTGCCAGCAGCCCTCGGGGCGGAAACACTGAAGCTTTCTTT	CASSPRGGNTEAFF
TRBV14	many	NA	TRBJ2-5	TGTGCCAGCAGCCAAGACGGGATAGGTTACGGGACCCAGTACTTC	CASSQDGIGYGTQYF
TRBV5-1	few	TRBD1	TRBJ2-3	TGCGCCAGCAGCTCGACAGGGGGCAGGACAGATACGCAGTATTTT	CASSSTGGRTDTQYF
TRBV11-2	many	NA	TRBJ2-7	TGTGCCAGCAGCCCTAGGGACCGCTTCGTCGGCGAGCAGTACTTC	CASSPRDRFVGEQYF
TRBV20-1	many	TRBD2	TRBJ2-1	TGCAGTGCCCTGACTAGCGGGAGGTCCTCCTACAATGAGCAGTTCTTC	CSALTSGRSSYNEQFF
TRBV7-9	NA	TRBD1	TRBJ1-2	TGTGCCAGCAGCTTTAAGGGACAGGACCTCTATGGCTACACCTTC	CASSFKGQDLYGYTF
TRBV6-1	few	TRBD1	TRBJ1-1	TGTGCCAGCAGCCCGACAGGGGGGAGCACTGAAGCTTTCTTT	CASSPTGGSTEAFF
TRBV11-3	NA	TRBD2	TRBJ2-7	TGTGCCAGCACTGGACTAGCGGGGCACTACGAGCAGTACTTC	CASTGLAGHYEQYF
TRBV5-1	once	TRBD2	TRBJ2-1	TGCGCCAGCAGCAAGGGGACTAGTCGTACTGAGCAGTTCTTC	CASSKGTSRTEQFF
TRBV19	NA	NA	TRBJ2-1	TGTGCCAGTAGTATAGATCAGGGGACTGAGCAGTTCTTC	CASSIDQGTEQFF
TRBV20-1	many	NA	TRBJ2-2	TGCAGTGCTAGTAGGGGGGGCACCGGGGAGCTGTTTTTT	CSASRGGTGELFF